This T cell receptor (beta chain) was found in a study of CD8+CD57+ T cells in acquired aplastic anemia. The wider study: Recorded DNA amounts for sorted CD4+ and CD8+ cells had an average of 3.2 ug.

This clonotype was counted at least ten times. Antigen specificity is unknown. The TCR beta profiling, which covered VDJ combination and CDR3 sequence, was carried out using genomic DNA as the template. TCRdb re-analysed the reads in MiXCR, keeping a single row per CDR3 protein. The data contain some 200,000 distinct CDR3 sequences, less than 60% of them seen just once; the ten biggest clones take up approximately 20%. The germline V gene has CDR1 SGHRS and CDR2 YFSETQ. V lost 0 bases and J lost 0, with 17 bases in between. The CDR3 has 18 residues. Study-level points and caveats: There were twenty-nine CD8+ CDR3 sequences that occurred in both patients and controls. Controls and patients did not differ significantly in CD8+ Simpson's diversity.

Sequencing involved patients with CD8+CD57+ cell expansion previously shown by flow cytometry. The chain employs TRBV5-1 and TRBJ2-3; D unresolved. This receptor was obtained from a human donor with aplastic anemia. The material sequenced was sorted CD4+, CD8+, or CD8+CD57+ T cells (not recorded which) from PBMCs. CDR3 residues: CASSLDVEGPYSTDTQYF. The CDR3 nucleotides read TGCGCCAGCAGCTTGGATGTGGAAGGGCCCTATAGCACAGATACGCAGTATTTT.